Presented here are 27 T cell receptor beta chains from one specimen sequenced in a study of cytomegalovirus exposure and HLA in healthy donors. The study ran its PCR with 60 Vbeta and 13 Jbeta primers. Profiling relied on immunoSEQ multiplex PCR, and the TCRdb table lists in-frame clones only, not all of them. Among 150,000 to 200,000 clones, roughly 79% were seen once, and the ten largest hold about 2.9%. Sequencing was done on a sample of PBMCs. Source of these receptors: a woman in her forties or fifties in good health and CMV-seropositive.

A single count supports this clone. The CDR3 loop is CASSFDRGGYTF. The CDR3 DNA reads TGTGCCAGCAGCTTCGATCGCGGAGGCTACACCTTC. The chain carries TRBV11-3 and TRBJ1-2; no reliable D call. Germline V gene sequence: CDR1 SGHNT, CDR2 YENEEA. This CDR3 has 12 residues. V was trimmed by 3 bases and J by 8 bases, leaving 10 bases between them. Drawing the rest from reference TRBV11-3 and TRBJ1-2, the complete variable domain is EAGVVQSPRYKIIEKKQPVAFWCNPISGHNTLYWYLQNLGQGPELLIRYENEEAVDDSQLPKDRFSAERLKGVDSTLKIQPAELGDSAVYLCASSFDRGGYTFGSGTRLTVV.

The chain joins TRBV12-5 to TRBJ2-3; perhaps TRBD1 as D (5 bases). Germline loops: CDR1 LGHNT, CDR2 FRNRAP. The length of the CDR3 is 14 residues. V was pared by 7 bases and J by 4 bases, with 15 bases between. In nucleotides, the CDR3 is TGTGCTAGTGTCTTCGCCCAAGGGGCAGATACGCAGTATTTT. Translation: CASVFAQGADTQYF.

This clone was observed a single time. Written as DNA, the CDR3 is TGTGCCAGCAGCTTAGAAGGGGGACTACGGGAGCAGTACTTC. This encodes CASSLEGGLREQYF. The J gene is TRBJ2-7, the V gene TRBV7-2, with D tentatively TRBD2 (7 bases). Trimming took off 1 base at V and 7 bases at J, with 14 bases between the two ends. This CDR3 region has 14 residues. Germline CDR1 SGHTA, CDR2 FQGNSA. The full variable domain, in which reference TRBV7-2 and TRBJ2-7 provide the parts outside the CDR3, is GAGVSQSPSNKVTEKGKDVELRCDPISGHTALYWYRQSLGQGLEFLIYFQGNSAPDKSGLPSDRFSAERTGGSVSTLTIQRTQQEDSAVYLCASSLEGGLREQYFGPGTRLTVT.

The chain employs TRBV30 and TRBJ2-7, with D hard to call. The CDR3 has 12 amino acids. In germline, CDR1 is GTSNPN, CDR2 SVGIG (reference sequence). With 1 base removed from V and 1 base from J, the gap between germline ends came to 5 bases. The CDR3 region is CAWSASSYEQYF. The CDR3 DNA reads as TGTGCCTGGAGTGCCAGTTCCTACGAGCAGTACTTC.

The chain recombines TRBV29-1 with TRBJ2-7; 9 nucleotides align to TRBD1. The CDR3 has 13 residues. In germline, CDR1 is SQVTM, CDR2 ANQGSEA. J lost 5 bases, V lost 1 base, and 3 bases had no gene match. Here the CDR3 DNA reads TGCAGCGTTGAAGGACAGGGGGTCAACGAGCAGTACTTC. It codes for CSVEGQGVNEQYF.

The chain recombines TRBV4-1 with TRBJ2-2; TRBD1 aligns across 8 bases. V lost 0 bases, J lost 5 bases, and 5 bases stayed unmatched. Germline assignment: CDR1 MGHRA and CDR2 YSYEKL. This CDR3 comprises 16 residues. The CDR3 bases are TGCGCCAGCAGCCAAGATCACAGGGGGAGGACCGGGGAGCTGTTTTTT. Amino acids: CASSQDHRGRTGELFF.

This clone was observed a handful of times. This chain uses TRBV2 with TRBJ2-2; unclear D gene. The CDR3 is made up of 12 amino acids. Between the trimmed V and J ends, which lost 3 bases and 5 bases, there was a span of 4 bases. The germline CDR1 and CDR2 sequences are SNHLY and FYNNEI. The CDR3 region has the DNA TGTGCCAGCAGTGATCTGACCGGGGAGCTGTTTTTT. It specifies CASSDLTGELFF.

The rearrangement uses TRBV12-5 and TRBJ2-5; 10 positions match TRBD1. The germline CDR1 and CDR2 sequences are LGHNT and FRNRAP. This CDR3 region has 17 residues. J gave up 5 bases and V 1 base, and 10 bases lay outside the gene matches. The CDR3 here is CASGLGTGTGVGETQYF. The CDR3 DNA follows: TGTGCTAGTGGTTTGGGTACCGGGACAGGGGTTGGGGAGACCCAGTACTTC.

The chain carries TRBV5-8 and TRBJ1-5; maybe TRBD1 (5 bases). V was cut by 7 bases and J by 3 bases, with 8 bases left in between. The CDR3 is 12 amino acids. Germline V gives CDR1 SGHTS, CDR2 YDEGEE. The CDR3 is CASRGTNQPQHF. Here the CDR3 DNA reads TGTGCCAGCCGGGGGACCAATCAGCCCCAGCATTTT.

The CDR3 here is CASSRFGTGGFEQYF. In nucleotides, the CDR3 is TGTGCCAGCAGTAGGTTCGGGACAGGGGGCTTCGAGCAGTACTTC. The chain has TRBV6-5 and TRBJ2-7, with 12 bases lining up with TRBD1. There are 15 residues in the CDR3. Per the germline V gene, CDR1 is MNHEY and CDR2 is SVGAGI. J lost 6 bases, V lost 5 bases, and 8 bases had no gene match.

This clone has more than one count but fewer than ten. The chain recombines TRBV6-4 with TRBJ2-3; the match to TRBD2 covers 8 bases. V lost 7 bases and J lost 4; bases outside the gene matches: 19. This CDR3 spans 18 amino acids. Germline V gene lookup returns CDR1 MRHNA and CDR2 SNTAGT. The CDR3 DNA reads TGTGCCAGCATCCCGCTACTAGCGGCCGTTGAGGGTCCAGATACGCAGTATTTT. Its protein product is CASIPLLAAVEGPDTQYF.

This sequence joins TRBV28 and TRBJ1-5, with D hard to call. The CDR3 loop spans 12 amino acids. Per the germline V gene, CDR1 is MDHEN and CDR2 is SYDVKM. The V end was cut by 9 bases, the J end by 8 bases, with 14 bases between. CDR3 sequence: CASGARGKPQHF. The CDR3 DNA reads as TGTGCCAGTGGCGCGAGAGGGAAGCCCCAGCATTTT.

Concerning this clone: Additional DNA sequences in this sample encode the identical CDR3. The chain links TRBV29-1 to TRBJ2-5, with 11 bases aligning to TRBD2. After removal of 4 bases from V and 7 bases from J, the junction contained 8 bases not matched to a gene. Germline V lookup: CDR1 SQVTM, CDR2 ANQGSEA. There are 14 residues in the CDR3. The CDR3 loop reads CSVATSGRDGTQYF. The CDR3 DNA is TGCAGCGTTGCAACTAGCGGGAGAGACGGGACCCAGTACTTC. The complete variable domain, with remaining parts taken from reference TRBV29-1 and TRBJ2-5, reads SAVISQKPSRDICQRGTSLTIQCQVDSQVTMMFWYRQQPGQSLTLIATANQGSEATYESGFVIDKFPISRPNLTFSTLTVSNMSPEDSSIYLCSVATSGRDGTQYFGPGTRLLVL.

The V and J genes are TRBV19 and TRBJ1-6, with 8 bases matching TRBD1. This CDR3 contains 15 residues. Germline lookup yields CDR1 LNHDA and CDR2 SQIVND (reference sequence). Trimming removed 4 bases from V and 11 bases from J; junction bases left unmatched: 10. CDR3 sequence reads: CASSTTGGVIAPLHF. In DNA form, the CDR3 reads TGTGCCAGTAGTACTACAGGGGGGGTGATTGCACCCCTCCACTTT.

The CDR3 region is CASSLAADGVYEQYF. CDR3 nucleotide sequence: TGTGCCAGCAGCTTAGCGGCTGACGGAGTCTACGAGCAGTACTTC. The rearrangement links TRBV7-9 to TRBJ2-7, with D uncertain. CDR1 is SEHNR, CDR2 FQNEAQ, per germline (reference sequence). V lost 0 bases, J lost 3 bases, and 12 bases lay in between. The CDR3 has 15 residues.

V is TRBV7-2 and J is TRBJ2-5; 9 bases are shared with TRBD1. The CDR3 runs to 14 residues. With V trimmed by 6 bases and J by 3 bases, 5 bases remained unmatched. CDR1 and CDR2 from the germline V gene are SGHTA and FQGNSA. Here the CDR3 DNA reads TGTGCCAGCAGGTCATGGACAGGGGAAGAGACCCAGTACTTC. The encoded protein is CASRSWTGEETQYF.

This chain joins TRBV2 and TRBJ1-2, with D unresolved. CDR3 length: 13 residues. Between the trimmed V and J ends, which lost 1 base and 7 bases, there was a span of 10 bases. Per germline, CDR1 SNHLY and CDR2 FYNNEI. This chain's CDR3 is CASSEETVGGYTF. Here the CDR3 DNA reads TGTGCCAGCAGTGAAGAAACAGTTGGTGGCTACACCTTC. The full variable domain, completed using reference TRBV2 and TRBJ1-2, is EPEVTQTPSHQVTQMGQEVILRCVPISNHLYFYWYRQILGQKVEFLVSFYNNEISEKSEIFDDQFSVERPDGSNFTLKIRSTKLEDSAMYFCASSEETVGGYTFGSGTRLTVV.

The V and J genes are TRBV19 and TRBJ2-1; 15 bases line up with TRBD2. The germline V gene encodes CDR1 LNHDA and CDR2 SQIVND (reference sequence). V dropped 7 bases and J dropped 0; count of bases not matched to a gene: 4. The CDR3 extends over 17 amino acids. CDR3: CASKGTSGRPSYNEQFF. The CDR3 coding sequence is TGTGCCAGTAAAGGGACTAGCGGGAGGCCCTCCTACAATGAGCAGTTCTTC.

The chain joins TRBV10-3 to TRBJ2-7, with TRBD2 identical over 9 bases. After removal of 11 bases from V and 0 bases from J, the junction contained 5 bases not matched to a gene. Germline loops: CDR1 ENHRY, CDR2 SYGVKD. CDR3 length: 13 amino acids. The CDR3 reads CAASGRSSYEQYF. The CDR3 nucleotides read TGTGCCGCGAGCGGGAGGAGCTCCTACGAGCAGTACTTC.

This clone has only a few counts. The gene calls are TRBV6-1 and TRBJ2-2, with TRBD1 matching 10 bases. This CDR3 is 15 amino acids long. The germline V gene encodes CDR1 MNHNS and CDR2 SASEGT. V was pared by 2 bases and J by 6 bases, with 3 bases of the junction left unmatched. CDR3 DNA sequence: TGTGCCAGCAGTGAAATGGACAGGGGGGCCGGGGAGCTGTTTTTT. Its translation is CASSEMDRGAGELFF.

The chain uses TRBV29-1 and TRBJ1-1, with TRBD1 identical over 8 bases. Looked up from germline, CDR1 is SQVTM and CDR2 is ANQGSEA. The CDR3 totals 13 residues. V lost 5 bases and J lost 4; bases outside the gene matches: 6. The CDR3 loop is CSVPTGTGTEAFF. The DNA of the CDR3 is TGCAGCGTTCCAACCGGGACAGGCACTGAAGCTTTCTTT. The whole variable domain, remainder taken from reference TRBV29-1 and TRBJ1-1, is SAVISQKPSRDICQRGTSLTIQCQVDSQVTMMFWYRQQPGQSLTLIATANQGSEATYESGFVIDKFPISRPNLTFSTLTVSNMSPEDSSIYLCSVPTGTGTEAFFGQGTRLTVV.

V and J are TRBV9 and TRBJ1-1; 7 nucleotides line up with TRBD1. CDR3 length: 15 residues. Germline CDR1 SGDLS, CDR2 YYNGEE. V was pared by 0 bases and J by 4 bases, with 6 bases of the junction left unmatched. CDR3 coding DNA: TGTGCCAGCAGCGTAGACGGGCAGGGGGGCACTGAAGCTTTCTTT. This encodes CASSVDGQGGTEAFF. Looking up the rest from reference TRBV9 and TRBJ1-1 gives the full variable domain: DSGVTQTPKHLITATGQRVTLRCSPRSGDLSVYWYQQSLDQGLQFLIQYYNGEERAKGNILERFSAQQFPDLHSELNLSSLELGDSALYFCASSVDGQGGTEAFFGQGTRLTVV.

V is TRBV4-2 and J is TRBJ2-3; TRBD1 might be the D (7 bases). Germline CDR1 LGHNA, CDR2 YNFKEQ. This CDR3 region has 12 residues. V was trimmed by 7 bases and J by 6 bases, leaving 11 bases between them. The CDR3 coding sequence is TGTGCCAGCACGCCAGGGGGGGATACGCAGTATTTT. Translating gives CASTPGGDTQYF.

This rearrangement joins TRBV15 to TRBJ2-1, with 10 bases matching TRBD1. The J segment lost 4 bases and the V segment lost 3 bases, leaving 9 bases of the junction unmatched. CDR1 and CDR2 (germline): LNHNV, YYDKDF (reference sequence). The CDR3 extends over 17 amino acids. The CDR3 nucleotides are TGTGCCACCAGCAGGACCCTTGGACAGGGGGATTACAATGAGCAGTTCTTC. Protein product: CATSRTLGQGDYNEQFF.

On this clone itself: At one of its ends the junction is not consistent with the germline gene, which may arise from a read error. Other DNA sequences from this sample encode an identical CDR3 as well. The CDR3 DNA sequence: TGCGCCAGCAGCTTAGGGCAGGGGAGTTACAATGAGCAGTTCTTC. It encodes CASSLGQGSYNEQFF. This chain links TRBV7-2 with TRBJ2-1; TRBD1 might be the D (6 bases). This CDR3 region has 15 residues. CDR1 SGHTA and CDR2 FQGNSA come from the germline V gene.

J is TRBJ1-5 and V is TRBV12-5; 7 nucleotides line up with TRBD1. The germline CDR1 and CDR2 sequences are LGHNT and FRNRAP. J lost 3 bases, V lost 1 base, and 3 bases had no gene match. The CDR3 has 15 amino acids. CDR3 amino acids: CASGLGQGNNQPQHF. In DNA form, the CDR3 reads TGTGCTAGTGGTTTGGGACAGGGTAACAATCAGCCCCAGCATTTT.

This clone has a handful of counts. The V and J genes are TRBV5-1 and TRBJ1-1, with a weak D call TRBD1 (5 bases). V lost 0 bases and J 5 bases, leaving 8 bases between the germline ends. This CDR3 contains 13 residues. Germline V lookup: CDR1 SGHRS, CDR2 YFSETQ. CDR3 in amino acids: CASSLGQRTEAFF. CDR3 nucleotides: TGCGCCAGCAGCTTGGGACAGAGAACTGAAGCTTTCTTT.